This T cell receptor beta chain originates from a study of response to subunit inactivated influenza vaccine. The study, taken as a whole, reports: Authors suggested each seasonal flu vaccination may recruit only limited numbers of new T cells.

About this clonotype itself: Its target is not known.

The length of the CDR3 is 12 residues. Germline V CDR1 and CDR2: DFQATT, SNEGSKA (reference sequence). V shed 3 bases and J shed 8 bases, with 13 bases lying between them. TCRdb reprocessed the RT-PCR reads with MiXCR, giving one entry per CDR3 protein. The sample lists just over 300,000 distinct CDR3 sequences, 20% to 25% occurring once. The V call is TRBV20-1, the J call TRBJ1-1, with D possibly TRBD1 on 5 matching bases. This specimen was PBMCs from blood, taken about 20 months after vaccination. The origin of this receptor is a man in his fifties or sixties who received an inactivated influenza vaccine. The CDR3 protein is CSASRVGLEAFF. CDR3 DNA sequence: TGCAGTGCTAGTCGGGTGGGGCTGGAAGCTTTCTTT.